This T cell receptor (beta chain) is drawn from a study of T-cell memory formation after mild COVID-19. There are 13 residues in the CDR3. Germline CDR1 reads ENHRY; CDR2 reads SYGVKD. V lost 8 bases, J lost 0 bases, and 8 bases lay in between. This clonotype was counted a few times. What it recognizes is unknown. One entry per CDR3 protein, called by TCRdb with MiXCR from the 5' RACE reads. In the table there are fewer than 110,000 distinct CDR3 sequences, roughly 14% of which are singletons. Regarding the study as a whole: In second-wave clones peaking day 37, SARS-CoV-2 specificity remained unconfirmed.

This chain uses TRBV10-3 with TRBJ2-4; no firm D call. The origin of this receptor is a man younger than 35 who had mild COVID-19 (a few samples of this study predate the infection). Cell type and time point are not known. The sample consisted of PBMCs or a T cell subset sorted from them (not recorded which). The CDR3 sequence: CAIQDLAKNIQYF. CDR3 nucleotide sequence: TGTGCCATCCAGGATTTAGCCAAAAACATTCAGTACTTC.